This T cell receptor (beta chain) is from a study of T cells in Graves' hyperthyroidism and ophthalmopathy (dated by TCRdb to the late 2010s). With respect to the entire study: Peripheral blood was collected at initial diagnosis, before any treatment. The paper describes TCR Vbeta CDR3 sequencing of some 130 peripheral blood samples, made up of roughly 45 ophthalmopathy patients, 70 to 75 hyperthyroidism patients and roughly 17 progressor patients. The 90 or so discovery patients were randomly split 7:3 into training and test sets. To identify distinguishing TCR V-J signatures, a discovery cohort of roughly 100 patients was used, comprising 40 to 45 with Graves' ophthalmopathy and 55 to 65 with stable Graves' hyperthyroidism. After sampling, hyperthyroidism patients received methimazole starting at 30 mg daily, and ophthalmopathy patients received high-dose intravenous methylprednisolone. Whether ophthalmopathy could be predicted prospectively was tested in an independent validation cohort made up of roughly 20 hyperthyroidism patients plus 17 patients who later progressed to ophthalmopathy. In addition, the study compared T-cell repertoires in thyroid tissue and in blood from roughly 6 Graves' hyperthyroidism patients.

A patient counted as having stable Graves' hyperthyroidism if no progression to ophthalmopathy occurred over 18 months of follow-up. Hyperthyroidism patients were aged 18 to 65 years and newly diagnosed, with disease duration of less than 2 months. Exclusion was applied to patients with uncontrolled infections, other autoimmune diseases, pregnancy or lactation. Diagnoses were established on the basis of clinical symptoms, serum thyroxine and TRAb, thyroid ultrasound, and orbital computed tomography. Ficoll-Paque density gradient centrifugation was used to isolate PBMCs from around 10 ml of fresh peripheral blood. Total RNA was extracted with Trizol reagent, and quality was checked on an Agilent 2100 Bioanalyzer. Study-wide findings and limitations: Ophthalmopathy was separated from stable hyperthyroidism by a 13 V-J signature model, with about 88% sensitivity and about 81% specificity obtained in cross-validation and 80%/75% obtained in testing. Most expanded thyroid clonotypes (frequency above 0.001) were also found in blood, which suggests that blood repertoires may mirror thyroid immune responses. Sample size was not statistically predetermined, and investigators were not blinded to group allocation. In validation, progression to ophthalmopathy was predicted by the model with roughly 69% sensitivity and 72% to 85% specificity, a median of roughly six months before onset.

The CDR3, from cysteine to phenylalanine, totals 14 residues. Only the CDR3 DNA stays, 42 bases, in frame from base 1. Trimming at the junction amounts to 5 bases on V and 0 bases on J, and the germline ends lie 12 bases apart. Per the germline V gene (reference sequence), DFQATT is the CDR1 and SNEGSKA is the CDR2. TCR beta CDR3 regions were amplified from RNA transcripts. For the first round of RT-PCR on the TCR CDR3, the HTBI primer set was used together with the Qiagen OneStep RT-PCR kit. Libraries were constructed in a second round of multiplex PCR, after which size selection and purification were performed. Paired-end sequencing of the libraries was performed with 100 bp reads on an Illumina HiSeq2000. Under the source paper's analysis protocol: SOAPnuke was used to process the raw data, throwing out any read that contained adapters or uncalled bases, had a mean Phred below 15, or lacked an exact constant-primer or identifier match. COPE v1.2.5 was used to merge the high-quality paired reads, and each unique nucleotide sequence was defined as a clonotype. MiTCR v1.1 was used to align the clonotypes against IMGT TRBV, TRBD and TRBJ reference segments. The analysis included only V-J combinations with a frequency above 0.0001, which together covered more than 99% of the repertoires. A TCS score was defined as the ratio of F50 (clonal expansion) to E x V (chaos), with BLOSUM62-based TCRdist applied between CDR3 peptides within each V-J. Welch's t-statistics and random forest reduced just over 500 V-J features to some 14, which were used in a naive Bayes classifier (R e1071). Through fastp at Q25 and MiXCR, TCRdb rebuilt clones from the public reads, retaining in-frame beta chains. Duplicate CDR3 protein sequences are folded into a single record with the most common DNA and genes. In this record, the V and J calls reflect TCRdb's handling and not the investigators' own analysis. The sample table lists 300,000 to 350,000 distinct CDR3 sequences, 15% to 20% of them with a count of one. The top ten constitute about 53% of the sample.

A remark on this clonotype: Its antigen specificity is not known. The record has no base qualities; no much larger clone is one base away.

This sequence originates from a woman aged 45-65 years with Graves' hyperthyroidism. The specimen sequenced was blood. The chain is assembled from TRBV20-1 and TRBJ2-3, with the D gene not clear enough to name. The CDR3 corresponds to CSALRAASTDTQYF. The DNA is as follows: TGCAGTGCTCTAAGGGCAGCTAGCACAGATACGCAGTATTTT.